These 26 T cell receptor beta chains were sequenced from one sample in a study of early T cells in non-severe SARS-CoV-2 infection. TCRdb independently ran MiXCR on the 5' RACE reads; one entry per CDR3 protein. This sample carries roughly 52,000 distinct CDR3 sequences, around 6.9% of them seen once, and the ten largest clones take roughly 2.8%. Sequencing was performed on whole blood, taken at baseline. The receptors were sampled from an adult who was a healthcare worker with PCR-confirmed SARS-CoV-2 infection or an uninfected control (not recorded which).

The rearrangement uses TRBV15 and TRBJ2-6; D remains unclear. CDR3 length: 16 residues. V lost 0 bases and J 0 bases, leaving 6 bases between the germline ends. Germline CDR1 is LNHNV and CDR2 is YYDKDF (reference sequence). The CDR3 sequence: CATSRDQSSGANVLTF. CDR3 nucleotides: TGTGCCACCAGCAGAGATCAGAGCTCTGGGGCCAACGTCCTGACTTTC.

The chain has TRBV20-1 and TRBJ1-1, with a weak D call TRBD1 (6 bases). Germline CDR1 DFQATT, CDR2 SNEGSKA (reference sequence). V shed 3 bases and J shed 7 bases, with 12 bases lying between them. There are 12 residues in the CDR3. The CDR3 nucleotides are TGCAGTGCTAGCGCCAACAGGGATGAAGCTTTCTTT. Amino acid sequence: CSASANRDEAFF.

CDR3 DNA: TGTGCCATCAGTGCTAGTTACGGGACAACCCACATTTACTACACCTTC. It yields the protein CAISASYGTTHIYYTF. The chain employs TRBV10-3 and TRBJ1-2, with a possible D match to TRBD1 (6 bases). This CDR3 is 16 amino acids long. In germline, CDR1 is ENHRY, CDR2 SYGVKD. The germline V and J ends were trimmed by 4 bases and 10 bases, with 25 bases remaining between them.

This clonotype was recorded at least ten times. This sequence joins TRBV24-1 and TRBJ2-3; D uncertain. This CDR3 has 11 residues. The germline gives CDR1 KGHDR, CDR2 SFDVKD. V was pared by 9 bases and J by 8 bases, with 11 bases between. The CDR3 bases are TGTGCCACCTACTCGGTGGGTACGCAGTATTTT. It is translated as CATYSVGTQYF.

This clonotype was counted ten times or more. The chain has TRBV11-2 and TRBJ1-1, with D possibly matching TRBD1 (6 bases). The CDR3 runs 16 residues. Germline-derived CDR1 and CDR2 are SGHAT and FQNNGV. V lost 1 base, J lost 0 bases, and 12 bases lay in between. The CDR3 region has the DNA TGTGCCAGCAGCTTAGGCGACAGGATCCTGAACACTGAAGCTTTCTTT. This sequence encodes CASSLGDRILNTEAFF.

V and J are TRBV27 and TRBJ1-4; 8 bases map to TRBD1. The CDR3 spans 15 residues. CDR1 and CDR2 from the germline V gene are MNHEY and SMNVEV (reference sequence). V shed 3 bases, J shed 8 bases, and the junction held 8 bases outside the gene matches. CDR3 region: CASSFGGQGREKLFF. In nucleotides, the CDR3 is TGTGCCAGCAGTTTTGGCGGACAGGGTCGAGAAAAACTGTTTTTT.

Many counts were recorded for this clonotype. V gene TRBV20-1 combines with J gene TRBJ2-7, with 8 bases identical to TRBD1. CDR1 DFQATT and CDR2 SNEGSKA come from the germline V gene (reference sequence). Germline trimming cut 3 bases from V and 7 bases from J; bases unmatched to any gene: 8. This CDR3 is 13 amino acids long. DNA of the CDR3: TGCAGTGCTAGGGGCCAGGGGGCGTGGGAGCAGTACTTC. It is translated as CSARGQGAWEQYF.

At least ten counts were recorded for this clonotype. The V and J genes are TRBV29-1 and TRBJ2-1; a possible D gene is TRBD2 (6 bases). Germline CDR1 SQVTM, CDR2 ANQGSEA. Trimming took off 6 bases at V and 8 bases at J, with 14 bases between the two ends. The CDR3 consists of 12 residues. For the CDR3, the DNA is TGCAGCGTCGTGACTAGTTACTATGAGCAGTTCTTC. It specifies CSVVTSYYEQFF.

This clonotype was seen a handful of times. The genes are TRBV4-3 and TRBJ1-1; TRBD1 is a possible D gene (5 bases). Germline V gene lookup returns CDR1 LGHNA and CDR2 YSLEER. This CDR3 region has 14 residues. The V and J ends lost 2 bases and 4 bases respectively, with 11 bases between them. CDR3 in DNA: TGCGCCAGCAGCCAACGAGCAGGGTCCACTGAAGCTTTCTTT. As protein: CASSQRAGSTEAFF.

This clonotype was observed many times. The chain couples TRBV20-1 to TRBJ2-5; TRBD1 matches at 8 bases. Trimming took 5 bases from V and 5 from J; bases not matched to a gene: 7. Germline V gene sequence: CDR1 DFQATT, CDR2 SNEGSKA (reference sequence). The CDR3 loop spans 13 amino acids. In nucleotides, the CDR3 is TGCAGTGCTCCACAGGGGGTGAGGGAGACCCAGTACTTC. This codes for CSAPQGVRETQYF.

This clonotype was counted a few times. The chain has TRBV6-5 and TRBJ1-5; possible D gene TRBD1, 5 bases. The CDR3 sequence is 12 residues long. Germline V gene sequence: CDR1 MNHEY, CDR2 SVGAGI. The V and J ends lost 8 bases and 4 bases respectively, with 9 bases between them. The CDR3 DNA follows: TGTGCCAGCCGGGCAGGGAATCAGCCCCAGCATTTT. Translation gives CASRAGNQPQHF.

This clonotype has at least ten counts. This chain links TRBV5-7 with TRBJ2-1; D perhaps matches TRBD2 (6 bases). TRBV5-7 is an ORF; its function is uncertain. The CDR3 is made up of 15 amino acids. V lost 3 bases, J lost 6 bases, and 16 bases lay in between. DNA of the CDR3: TGTGCCAGCAGCTCCGGGGTCGGGACTTTCAATGAGCAGTTCTTC. It encodes CASSSGVGTFNEQFF.

The rearrangement links TRBV2 to TRBJ1-4, with a tentative D call TRBD1 (6 bases). The CDR3 spans 15 residues. CDR1 and CDR2 (germline): SNHLY, FYNNEI. Deletions cut 6 bases from V and 6 bases from J, with 17 bases between. CDR3 nucleotides: TGTGCCAGCAGCCGGAGGGGGATGGCTCATGAAAAACTGTTTTTT. Translation: CASSRRGMAHEKLFF.

This clonotype came up many times. The CDR3 reads CAIRGDGRTAYYTF. CDR3 bases: TGTGCCATCAGGGGGGACGGCCGTACGGCTTACTACACCTTC. The chain joins TRBV10-3 to TRBJ1-2, with D perhaps TRBD1 (5 bases). The germline V and J ends were trimmed by 6 bases and 10 bases, with 21 bases remaining between them. This CDR3 comprises 14 residues. Germline-derived CDR1 and CDR2 are ENHRY and SYGVKD.

The J gene is TRBJ1-2, the V gene TRBV25-1, with D perhaps matching TRBD1 (6 bases). Trimming removed 1 base at V and 3 bases at J, with 6 bases between. The CDR3 runs to 13 residues. From germline, CDR1 is MGHDK and CDR2 SYGVNS. The CDR3 DNA reads as TGTGCCAGCAGTGAATCAGGGGACTATGGCTACACCTTC. It translates to CASSESGDYGYTF.

The table lists this clonotype with many counts. The chain is built from TRBV20-1 and TRBJ1-4; perhaps TRBD1 as D (5 bases). The germline V gene has CDR1 DFQATT and CDR2 SNEGSKA (reference sequence). The CDR3 contains 11 residues. The V and J ends lost 5 bases and 8 bases respectively, with 9 bases between them. Here the CDR3 DNA reads TGCAGTGCTGGGACGGGGGAAAAACTGTTTTTT. It translates to CSAGTGEKLFF.

This clonotype was detected many times. V and J are TRBV7-3 and TRBJ2-3; a weak D match, TRBD2 (5 bases). The CDR3 runs 14 residues. The germline gives CDR1 SGHTA, CDR2 FQGTGA. V gave up 2 bases and J gave up 1 base, with 7 bases separating them. CDR3 in amino acids: CASSLGLRTDTQYF. In DNA form, the CDR3 reads TGTGCCAGCAGCTTAGGACTTCGCACAGATACGCAGTATTTT. Based on the CDR3 plus reference TRBV7-3 and TRBJ2-3, the full variable domain is GAGVSQTPSNKVTEKGKYVELRCDPISGHTALYWYRQSLGQGPEFLIYFQGTGAADDSGLPNDRFFAVRPEGSVSTLKIQRTERGDSAVYLCASSLGLRTDTQYFGPGTRLTVL.

This clonotype has only a few counts. V usage is TRBV20-1 and J usage is TRBJ1-1; no definite D call. CDR3 length equals 13 residues. Germline V gene sequence: CDR1 DFQATT, CDR2 SNEGSKA (reference sequence). V gave up 5 bases and J gave up 6 bases, with 16 bases separating them. The CDR3 region is CSAGLNRPAEAFF. The CDR3 nucleotides read TGCAGTGCTGGGCTTAATCGGCCCGCTGAAGCTTTCTTT.

The table lists this clonotype with many counts. The genes are TRBV12-3 or TRBV12-4 and TRBJ2-1, with D unclear. The V end was cut by 3 bases, the J end by 0 bases, with 9 bases between. This CDR3 has 15 residues. In nucleotides, the CDR3 is TGTGCCAGCAGTTTTCGCAGGAGCTCCTACAATGAGCAGTTCTTC. As protein: CASSFRRSSYNEQFF.

On this clonotype itself: With a much larger clone just one base away, this may be a read error. This chain links TRBV7-2 with TRBJ1-1; D is undetermined. CDR1 is SGHTA, CDR2 FQGNSA, per germline. The CDR3 is 13 amino acids. This CDR3 reads CVSTQNWGTEAFF. CDR3 DNA sequence: TGTGTCAGCACCCAAAACTGGGGCACTGAAGCTTTCTTT. Full variable domain (outside the CDR3, taken from reference TRBV7-2 and TRBJ1-1): GAGVSQSPSNKVTEKGKDVELRCDPISGHTALYWYRQSLGQGLEFLIYFQGNSAPDKSGLPSDRFSAERTGGSVSTLTIQRTQQEDSAVYLCVSTQNWGTEAFFGQGTRLTVV.

This clonotype occurred many times. The CDR3 loop is CASNLQGAYEQYF. In DNA form, the CDR3 reads TGTGCCAGCAATCTCCAGGGGGCCTACGAGCAGTACTTC. The rearrangement links TRBV5-4 to TRBJ2-7; 7 bases line up with TRBD1. Germline CDR1 and CDR2: SGHNT and YYREEE (reference sequence). V trimming: 6 bases; J trimming: 2 bases; junction bases outside the gene matches: 5. The CDR3 has 13 residues.

This clonotype was picked up many times. The chain employs TRBV3-1 and TRBJ2-1; the D is unclear. The V end was cut by 5 bases, the J end by 0 bases, with 8 bases between. Germline lookup yields CDR1 LGHDT and CDR2 YNNKEL (reference sequence). The CDR3 is made up of 14 amino acids. In nucleotides, the CDR3 is TGTGCCAGCAGCTCCCCTGGCTCCTACAATGAGCAGTTCTTC. This translates into CASSSPGSYNEQFF.

The V call is TRBV7-9, the J call TRBJ1-1, with D tentatively TRBD1 (5 bases). This CDR3 spans 15 amino acids. Looked up from germline, CDR1 is SEHNR and CDR2 is FQNEAQ (reference sequence). V dropped 5 bases and J dropped 1 base, with 14 bases sitting between them. The CDR3 DNA is TGTGCCAGCAGCCCATGGGGGACCAAGAACACTGAAGCTTTCTTT. This translates into CASSPWGTKNTEAFF.

The table lists this clonotype with a few counts. This chain links TRBV7-9 with TRBJ2-1; 13 bases match TRBD2. CDR1 and CDR2 from the germline V gene are SEHNR and FQNEAQ (reference sequence). The CDR3 runs 17 residues. The junction had 9 bases not matched to a gene; V was cut back by 5 bases and J by 5 bases. The DNA for the CDR3 is TGTGCCAGCAGCCTCGCCGGGACTAGCGGGGTAAACAATGAGCAGTTCTTC. This translates into CASSLAGTSGVNNEQFF.

This clonotype was observed a handful of times. CDR3: CSARRGRVEEKLFF. In DNA form, the CDR3 reads TGCAGTGCTAGAAGGGGCAGGGTAGAAGAAAAACTGTTTTTT. The chain uses TRBV20-1 and TRBJ1-4, with D possibly matching TRBD1 (5 bases). CDR3 length equals 14 residues. The V end lost 2 bases, the J end lost 8 bases, and 15 bases lay between the germline ends. CDR1 is DFQATT and CDR2 is SNEGSKA in the germline V gene (reference sequence).

This clonotype was found many times. This rearrangement joins TRBV19 to TRBJ2-2; 8 nucleotides line up with TRBD2. Germline CDR1 LNHDA, CDR2 SQIVND (reference sequence). The CDR3 runs to 15 residues. Trimming took 3 bases from V and 6 from J; bases not matched to a gene: 6. CDR3 region: CASSIPGGPPGELFF. The CDR3 DNA reads TGTGCCAGTAGTATTCCGGGGGGGCCCCCCGGGGAGCTGTTTTTT. The full variable domain, completed using reference TRBV19 and TRBJ2-2, is DGGITQSPKYLFRKEGQNVTLSCEQNLNHDAMYWYRQDPGQGLRLIYYSQIVNDFQKGDIAEGYSVSREKKESFPLTVTSAQKNPTAFYLCASSIPGGPPGELFFGEGSRLTVL.